This T cell receptor beta chain appears in the sequencing data of a study of blood T cell repertoires in COVID-19. Turning to the study itself: The United States, Italy and Spain were the sources of the acute and convalescent COVID-19 samples. The analysed material was cDNA or gDNA that came from T cells, B-cell-depleted T cells, or PBMCs.

Profiling relied on immunoSEQ multiplex PCR, and the TCRdb table lists in-frame clones only, not all of them. The sample lists 200,000 to 250,000 clones, around 82% occurring once. CDR1 is SGHRS and CDR2 is YFSETQ in the germline V gene. This CDR3 is 15 amino acids long. The V end lost 2 bases, the J end lost 1 base, and 12 bases lay between the germline ends. The sample was peripheral blood. This rearrangement joins TRBV5-1 to TRBJ1-1, with a possible D match to TRBD1 (6 bases). This clonotype was obtained from a woman aged 55 to 70 with acute or convalescent COVID-19. The CDR3 sequence: CASSFDGQPNTEAFF. The CDR3 DNA follows: TGCGCCAGCAGCTTTGACGGACAGCCGAACACTGAAGCTTTCTTT.